This T cell receptor beta chain was observed in a study of T cells in Graves' hyperthyroidism and ophthalmopathy. Study outcomes and limitations: Stable hyperthyroidism was separated from ophthalmopathy by a model based on 13 V-J features. The majority of expanded thyroid clonotypes above 0.001 also appeared in blood.

This clonotype was counted a few times. Its specificity is not known. There are 16 residues in the CDR3. J gave up 2 bases and V 0 bases, and 5 bases lay outside the gene matches. Germline V gene sequence: CDR1 SGHDT, CDR2 YYEEEE. Lactation, pregnancy, other autoimmune disease or uncontrolled infection excluded patients. Isolation of PBMCs was performed on around 9.8 ml fresh peripheral blood. RNA transcripts gave rise to amplified TCR beta CDR3 regions. Carried out on the TCR CDR3, a first-round RT-PCR used the HTBI primer set. One entry per CDR3 protein results from TCRdb running MiXCR on the multiplex PCR reads. The sample includes about 600,000 distinct CDR3 sequences, approximately 15% seen only once; the top ten take roughly 3.5%.

Sequenced sample: blood. The genes are TRBV5-6 and TRBJ2-1; 7 bases align to TRBD1. This receptor was identified in a woman in her forties with Graves' ophthalmopathy. CDR3 residues: CASSLGGDSTYNEQFF. Here the CDR3 DNA reads TGTGCCAGCAGCTTGGGAGGGGACAGCACCTACAATGAGCAGTTCTTC.